Given below is one T cell receptor (beta chain) in context. Its antigen is still unknown. These data come from a study of STAT5B mutations in CD4+ large granular lymphocyte leukemia. TCRdb keeps only in-frame clones here, not all; method: immunoSEQ multiplex PCR. This sample has 30,000 to 35,000 clones, with approximately 90% found just once. There are 14 residues in the CDR3. Germline assignment: CDR1 SGHDT and CDR2 YYEEEE. V shed 1 base and J shed 8 bases, with 15 bases lying between them. Findings and caveats of the study: Patient CD4-sorted repertoires looked more clonal than healthy CD4+ repertoires, even without putative leukemic clones. No patients shared main leukemic clonotypes, though less than 30% appeared at low frequency elsewhere.

This sequence originates from a human donor in good health. V is TRBV5-6 and J is TRBJ1-2; D unresolved. The specimen sequenced was CD4+ T cells from blood buffy coats. Here the CDR3 DNA reads TGTGCCAGCAGCTTGTCCCTAACACGGAGCGGCTACACCTTC. Translating gives CASSLSLTRSGYTF.